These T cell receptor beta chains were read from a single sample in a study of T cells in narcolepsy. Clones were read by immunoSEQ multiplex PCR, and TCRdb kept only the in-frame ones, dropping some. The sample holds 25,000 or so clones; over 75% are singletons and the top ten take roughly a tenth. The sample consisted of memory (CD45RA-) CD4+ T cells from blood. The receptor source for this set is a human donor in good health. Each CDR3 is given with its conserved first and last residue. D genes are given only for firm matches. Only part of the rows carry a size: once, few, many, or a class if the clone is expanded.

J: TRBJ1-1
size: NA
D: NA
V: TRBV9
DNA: TGTGCCAGCAGCCCGCAGGCTCAGAGCACTGAAGCTTTCTTT
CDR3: CASSPQAQSTEAFF

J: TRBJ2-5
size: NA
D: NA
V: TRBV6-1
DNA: TGTGCCAGCAGTCCCCGTTGGGGGGGCACAGGGAGCCAGTACTTC
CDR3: CASSPRWGGTGSQYF

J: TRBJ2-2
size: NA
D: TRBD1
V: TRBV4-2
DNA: TGTGCCAGCAGCCAAGCCCTACAGGGGGCTGGCACCGGGGAGCTGTTTTTT
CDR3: CASSQALQGAGTGELFF

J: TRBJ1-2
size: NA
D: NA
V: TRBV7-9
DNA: TGTGCCAGCAGCTTAGATCGGTATGGCTACACCTTC
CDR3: CASSLDRYGYTF

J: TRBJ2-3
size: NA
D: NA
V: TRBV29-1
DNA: TGCAGCGTTGATGTGGGCAGGCTCAAGGGAACGCAGTATTTT
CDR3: CSVDVGRLKGTQYF

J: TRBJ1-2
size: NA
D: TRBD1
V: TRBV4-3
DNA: TGCGCCAGCAGCCAAGATGGGACAGCTAGGGATGGCTACACCTTC
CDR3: CASSQDGTARDGYTF

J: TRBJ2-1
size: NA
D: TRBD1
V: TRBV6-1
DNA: TGTGCCAGCAGTGTACTGGGACAGAGCTACAATGAGCAGTTCTTC
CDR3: CASSVLGQSYNEQFF

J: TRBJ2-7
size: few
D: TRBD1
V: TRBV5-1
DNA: TGCGCCAGCAGCTTGGGAGGGGCAGGGGGCTACGAGCAGTACTTC
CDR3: CASSLGGAGGYEQYF

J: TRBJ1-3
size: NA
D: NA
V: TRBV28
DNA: TGTGCCACCACTACAGGAGGGGCCCACTCTGGAAACACCATATATTTT
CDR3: CATTTGGAHSGNTIYF

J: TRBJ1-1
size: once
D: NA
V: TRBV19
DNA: TGTGCCAGTAATCTACCCACCATGAACACTGAAGCTTTCTTT
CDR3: CASNLPTMNTEAFF

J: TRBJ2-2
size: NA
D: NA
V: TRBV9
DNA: TGTGCCAGCAGCGTAGCGGCCCTGAACACCGGGGAGCTGTTTTTT
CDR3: CASSVAALNTGELFF

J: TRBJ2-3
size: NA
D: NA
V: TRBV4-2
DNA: TGTGCCAGCAGCCAAACGACACTTAGCACAGATACGCAGTATTTT
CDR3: CASSQTTLSTDTQYF

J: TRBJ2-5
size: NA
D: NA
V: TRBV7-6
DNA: TGTGCCAGCAGCTCCCTCGGAATTCAGGGACAGACCCAGTACTTC
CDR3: CASSSLGIQGQTQYF

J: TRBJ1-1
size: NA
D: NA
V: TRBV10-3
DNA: TGTGCCATCAGTAGCCGAACTAACACTGAAGCTTTCTTT
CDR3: CAISSRTNTEAFF

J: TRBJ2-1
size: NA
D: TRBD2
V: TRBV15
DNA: TGTGCCACCAGCAGAGGGCGGGAGGGACACAATGAGCAGTTCTTC
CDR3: CATSRGREGHNEQFF

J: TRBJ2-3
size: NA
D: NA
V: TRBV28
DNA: TGTGCCAGCAGTTTACGAGGAGATCGCACAGATACGCAGTATTTT
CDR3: CASSLRGDRTDTQYF

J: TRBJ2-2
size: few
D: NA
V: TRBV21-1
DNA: TGTGCCAGCAGCAAAGTGGGGCACAACCCGAACACCGGGGAGCTGTTTTTT
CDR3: CASSKVGHNPNTGELFF

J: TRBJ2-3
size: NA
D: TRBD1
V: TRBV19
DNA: TGTGCCAGTAGTAGGGGGACAGGGGCGACAGATACGCAGTATTTT
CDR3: CASSRGTGATDTQYF

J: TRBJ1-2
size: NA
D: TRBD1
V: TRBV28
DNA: TGTGCCAGCAGTCTACAGGACAGGCGCAACTATGGCTACACCTTC
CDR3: CASSLQDRRNYGYTF

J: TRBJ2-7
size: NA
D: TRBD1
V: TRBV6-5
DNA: TGTGCCAGCAGCCGGGACAGTGGGGTCTACGAGCAGTACTTC
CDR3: CASSRDSGVYEQYF

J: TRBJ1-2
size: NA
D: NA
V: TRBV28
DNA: TGTGCCAGCAAGGAGGGGGGTGGCTACACCTTC
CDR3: CASKEGGGYTF

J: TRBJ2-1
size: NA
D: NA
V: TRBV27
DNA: TGTGCCAGCCAGGGAAGCTCCTACAATGAGCAGTTCTTC
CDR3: CASQGSSYNEQFF

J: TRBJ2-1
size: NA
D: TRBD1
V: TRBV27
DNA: TGTGCCAGCAGCCCGGGGGACAGGTCGGGCAGTGAGCAGTTCTTC
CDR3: CASSPGDRSGSEQFF

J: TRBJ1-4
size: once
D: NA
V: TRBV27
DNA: TGTGCCAGCAATCAGCGAACCAGGGTAGTTTGCGAAAAACTGTTTTTT
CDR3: CASNQRTRVVCEKLFF

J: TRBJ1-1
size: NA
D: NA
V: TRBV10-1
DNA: TGCGCCAGCAGTGACGACCTGGACTTTGGACAGCAAGCTTTCTTT
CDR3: CASSDDLDFGQQAFF

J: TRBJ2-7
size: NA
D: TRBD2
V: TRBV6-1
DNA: TGTGCCAGTACCCCTGCGGGAGGGCTCTCCTACGAGCAGTACTTC
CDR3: CASTPAGGLSYEQYF

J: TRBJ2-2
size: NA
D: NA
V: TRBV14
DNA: TGTGCCAGCAGCCCCCACAGGAATACCGGGGAGCTGTTTTTT
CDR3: CASSPHRNTGELFF

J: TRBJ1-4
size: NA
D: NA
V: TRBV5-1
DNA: TGCGCCAGCGGACCCGTCGGGGGCTCTAATGAAAAACTGTTTTTT
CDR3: CASGPVGGSNEKLFF

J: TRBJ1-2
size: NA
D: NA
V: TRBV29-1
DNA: TGCAGCGTTAGTGACAGAGCCTATGGCTACACCTTC
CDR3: CSVSDRAYGYTF

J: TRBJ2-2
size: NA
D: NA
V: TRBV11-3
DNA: TGTGCCAGCAGCTTAGAGGGCACCGGGGAGCTGTTTTTT
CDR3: CASSLEGTGELFF

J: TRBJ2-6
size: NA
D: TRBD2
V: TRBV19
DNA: TGTGCCAGTAGTATTAAGCGGGGTCAGGCCAACGTCCTGACTTTC
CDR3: CASSIKRGQANVLTF

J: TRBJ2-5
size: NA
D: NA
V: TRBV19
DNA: TGTGCCAGTAGTATGTCGACTAGTACGGAGACCCAGTACTTC
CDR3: CASSMSTSTETQYF

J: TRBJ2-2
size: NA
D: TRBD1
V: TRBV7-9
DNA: TGTGCCAGCAGCCCCCCCACGGGACAGATAACCGGGGAGCTGTTTTTT
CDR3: CASSPPTGQITGELFF

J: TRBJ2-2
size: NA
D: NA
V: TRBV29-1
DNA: TGCAGCGTGTGGTTGCGGAGTGTGGGCACCGGGGAGCTGTTTTTT
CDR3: CSVWLRSVGTGELFF

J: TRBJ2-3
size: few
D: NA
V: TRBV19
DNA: TGTGCCAGTCGCTTTGGGGGGCAAGTCGCAGATACGCAGTATTTT
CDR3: CASRFGGQVADTQYF

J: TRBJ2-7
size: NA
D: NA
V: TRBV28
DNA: TGTGCCAGTGAGGGACGGGCCTACGAGCAGTACTTC
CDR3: CASEGRAYEQYF

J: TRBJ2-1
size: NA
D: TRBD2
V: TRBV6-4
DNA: TGTGCCAGCAGTCGGACTAGCGGGATGGAGCAGTTCTTC
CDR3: CASSRTSGMEQFF

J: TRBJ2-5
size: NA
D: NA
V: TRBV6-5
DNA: TGTGCCAGCACCTCCCTGGGGGTCGGGGAGACCCAGTACTTC
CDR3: CASTSLGVGETQYF

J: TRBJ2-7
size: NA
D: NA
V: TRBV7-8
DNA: TGTGCCAGCAGCCCCGCCCCGGGACGTAACTACGAGCAGTACTTC
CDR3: CASSPAPGRNYEQYF

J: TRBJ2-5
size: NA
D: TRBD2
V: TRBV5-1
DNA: TGCGCCAGCAGCCCGAGACTAGCGGGAGTTCGAAACCAAGAGACCCAGTACTTC
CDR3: CASSPRLAGVRNQETQYF

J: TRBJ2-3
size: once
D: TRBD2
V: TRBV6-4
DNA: TGTGCCAGCAGCCCACTAGCGGGAGTTCGCGCAGATACGCAGTATTTT
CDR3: CASSPLAGVRADTQYF

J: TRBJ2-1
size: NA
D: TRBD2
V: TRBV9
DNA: TGTGCCAGCAGCGTAGGACTAGCGGGAGCCTACAATGAGCAGTTCTTC
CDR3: CASSVGLAGAYNEQFF

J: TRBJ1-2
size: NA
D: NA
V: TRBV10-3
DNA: TGTGCCATCAGTGAGTCGAGTCGAGGGGAGGATGGCTACACCTTC
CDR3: CAISESSRGEDGYTF

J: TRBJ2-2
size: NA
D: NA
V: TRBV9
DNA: TGTGCCAGCGGGCAGCCCACCGGGGAGCTGTTTTTT
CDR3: CASGQPTGELFF

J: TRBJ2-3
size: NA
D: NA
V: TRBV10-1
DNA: TGCGCCAGCAGTGGGGCAAGGGCCGGTACGCAGTATTTT
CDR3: CASSGARAGTQYF

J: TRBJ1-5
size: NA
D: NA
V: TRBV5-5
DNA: TGTGCCAGCAGCTTGGTTGGGGGGAGTCAGCCCCAGCATTTT
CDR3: CASSLVGGSQPQHF

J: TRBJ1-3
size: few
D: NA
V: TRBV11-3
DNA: TGTGCCAGCAGCTCCACAGTGAACTCTGGAAACACCATATATTTT
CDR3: CASSSTVNSGNTIYF

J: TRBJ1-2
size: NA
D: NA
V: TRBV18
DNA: TGTGCCAGCTCTCAAACAGGGTCCCACACCTTC
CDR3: CASSQTGSHTF

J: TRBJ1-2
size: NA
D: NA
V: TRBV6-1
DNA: TGTGCCAGCAGGAGTAATGGGGGGGGCGAATCTGGCTACACCTTC
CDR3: CASRSNGGGESGYTF

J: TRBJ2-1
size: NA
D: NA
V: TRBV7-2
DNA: TGTGCCAGCAGCTTAACAGCAGTAAGCTCCTACAATGAGCAGTTCTTC
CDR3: CASSLTAVSSYNEQFF

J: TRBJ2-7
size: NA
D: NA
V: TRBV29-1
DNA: TGCAGCGTTGATACTCTGGGGGCAGACCACGAGCAGTACTTC
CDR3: CSVDTLGADHEQYF

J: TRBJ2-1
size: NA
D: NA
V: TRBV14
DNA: TGTGCCAGCAGCCAAGCCGATGAGCAGTTCTTC
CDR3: CASSQADEQFF

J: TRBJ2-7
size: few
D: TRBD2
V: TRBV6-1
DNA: TGTGCCAGCAGTGAGATAGCGGGTGCCTACGAGCAGTACTTC
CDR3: CASSEIAGAYEQYF

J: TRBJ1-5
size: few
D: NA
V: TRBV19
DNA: TGTGCCAGTAGTATAGTACAGGGTGGTCAGCCCCAGCATTTT
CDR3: CASSIVQGGQPQHF

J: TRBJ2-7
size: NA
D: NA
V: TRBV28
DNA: TGTGCCAGCAGTTTAATAGCCGGGGCCCACGAGCAGTACTTC
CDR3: CASSLIAGAHEQYF

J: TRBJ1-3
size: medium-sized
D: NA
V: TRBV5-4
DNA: TGTGCCAGCAGCTTGGGTGGAAACACCATATATTTT
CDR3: CASSLGGNTIYF

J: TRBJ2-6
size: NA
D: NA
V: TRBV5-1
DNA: TGCGCCAGCAGCCCCCCTCGAGGTGGGGCCAACGTCCTGACTTTC
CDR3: CASSPPRGGANVLTF

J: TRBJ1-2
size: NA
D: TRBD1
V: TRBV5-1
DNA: TGCGCCAGCAGCCCCGGGACAGCCTCGGCTAACTATGGCTACACCTTC
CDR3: CASSPGTASANYGYTF

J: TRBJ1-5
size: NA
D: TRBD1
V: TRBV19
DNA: TGTGCCAGTAGTTCTCAGGGGGCCGATCCCCAGCATTTT
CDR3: CASSSQGADPQHF